Here is one TCR beta chain with its context. Source study methods: From reference gene primer amplification, estimates of nucleated cell counts were derived. The repertoire was sequenced with immunoSEQ multiplex PCR; TCRdb's copy has only in-frame clones and lacks some. V and J calls and clone size are those listed in that table; D and trimming were worked out from the DNA. The table includes 300,000 to 350,000 clones, 80% to 95% detected once. Germline CDR1 is SGHRS and CDR2 is YFSETQ. Trimming removed 0 bases from V and 8 bases from J; junction bases left unmatched: 4. The CDR3 has 13 amino acids. This record belongs to a study of blood T cell repertoires in COVID-19.

This receptor was obtained from a woman aged 30 to 39 with COVID-19, enrolled during active disease. The V gene is TRBV5-1, the J gene TRBJ1-2, with TRBD1 identical over 7 bases. Sample: peripheral blood. CDR3 sequence: CASSLGRGGGYTF. The DNA for the CDR3 is TGCGCCAGCAGCTTGGGCAGAGGGGGCGGCTACACCTTC.